The source of this T cell receptor (beta chain) is a study of CD8 T cells in ankylosing spondylitis (dated by TCRdb to 2017 to 2019). Background on the whole study: To find TCR variants linked to disease, the study profiled T cell receptor beta repertoires in ankylosing spondylitis patients and healthy donors. The full study cohort was made up of 25 to 30 ankylosing spondylitis patients and roughly 98 healthy donors. Samples of peripheral blood were taken, and for ankylosing spondylitis patients, synovial fluid was collected as well. On the study overall, not on this receptor specifically: Some motif variants were previously reported in synovial fluid and blood of reactive arthritis patients, suggesting common disease-initiation mechanisms. The disease-linked clones showed a CD8+ phenotype and occurred at relatively low frequencies in peripheral blood. The disease-linked clones were reported to be significantly enriched in matched synovial fluid samples from ankylosing spondylitis patients. Blood from ankylosing spondylitis patients appeared to be characterized by a TCR beta motif made up of under ten highly homologous amino acid variants.

This clonotype was seen many times. Its specific antigen is unknown. No base qualities exist here, and no much larger clone lies one base off it. Between the V and J ends, shortened by 0 bases and 0 bases respectively, the junction contains 8 bases. The CDR3 contains 15 residues, cysteine and phenylalanine counted. Only the CDR3 portion is preserved as DNA: 45 bases, with reading frame beginning at the first base. CDR1 and CDR2, per the germline V gene, are SGHNT and YENEEA. The instrument was an Illumina HiSeq 2500. TCR beta libraries were prepared by quantitative 5'-RACE with molecular barcodes. Per the source publication's procedure: Disease-linked TCR variants were identified with a new computational method built on a probabilistic model of VDJ rearrangement. TCRdb reprocessed the public reads (quality trimming at Q25 with fastp, clone calling with MiXCR) and kept in-frame beta chains. CDR3 protein duplicates are merged, each entry listing the most common genes and DNA. The authors' filters were not applied to this entry. The table for this sample lists a few hundred thousand distinct CDR3 sequences; 7% to 9% of them were counted only once. The top ten hold about 14% of the sample.

The sample consisted of blood, either unsorted or a sorted T cell fraction (not recorded which). This clonotype was obtained from a male donor with ankylosing spondylitis. The V gene is TRBV11-3 and the J gene is TRBJ1-1, with the D segment identity uncertain. The DNA sequence is TGTGCCAGCAGCTTAGATTCGACCGTGAACACTGAAGCTTTCTTT. Translated, it gives CASSLDSTVNTEAFF.